The 23 T cell receptor beta chains listed next were all sequenced from one sample in a study of blood T cells in healthy people across ages. A second 7 to 11 cycle PCR used barcoded and J-beta primers. TCRdb reanalysed the 5' RACE reads using MiXCR and keeps one entry per CDR3 protein. The repertoire holds 1.5 million to 2 million distinct CDR3 sequences, with 30% to 40% as singletons. The specimen was blood. All receptors derive from a woman younger than 45 in good health.

The chain carries TRBV30 and TRBJ2-3; TRBD2 matches 9 bases. This CDR3 comprises 14 residues. With V trimmed by 4 bases and J by 7 bases, 9 bases remained unmatched. Germline assignment: CDR1 GTSNPN and CDR2 SVGIG (reference sequence). The CDR3 DNA sequence: TGTGCCTGGATTGGTAGCGGGAGTGGAAATACGCAGTATTTT. Its translation is CAWIGSGSGNTQYF.

Only a few counts were recorded for this clonotype. The chain joins TRBV7-2 to TRBJ2-7; the match to TRBD1 covers 8 bases. J was trimmed by 2 bases and V by 5 bases; bases with no gene match: 11. This CDR3 is built from 16 residues. Germline CDR1 is SGHTA and CDR2 is FQGNSA. The DNA of the CDR3 is TGTGCCAGCAGCCCCCCTTGGGGACAGGCTCCCTACGAGCAGTACTTC. Translating gives CASSPPWGQAPYEQYF.

The V and J genes are TRBV4-1 and TRBJ2-1; 12 nucleotides align to TRBD2. Germline V gene sequence: CDR1 MGHRA, CDR2 YSYEKL. V shed 4 bases, J shed 8 bases, and the junction held 9 bases outside the gene matches. The CDR3 contains 16 residues. The CDR3 nucleotides read TGCGCCAGCAGCCCTTCTAGCGGGAGGGCCGAGGATGAGCAGTTCTTC. Its protein is CASSPSSGRAEDEQFF.

The chain uses TRBV20-1 and TRBJ2-7, with 9 bases aligning to TRBD1. V was clipped by 5 bases and J by 5 bases; unmatched bases: 7. The CDR3 consists of 13 residues. Germline V gene sequence: CDR1 DFQATT, CDR2 SNEGSKA (reference sequence). The CDR3 region has the DNA TGCAGTGCTGCCCGACAGGGGGGGCACGAGCAGTACTTC. It translates to CSAARQGGHEQYF.

J is TRBJ1-1 and V is TRBV27; D ambiguous. This CDR3 is built from 13 residues. The germline gives CDR1 MNHEY, CDR2 SMNVEV (reference sequence). Trimming removed 0 bases at V and 7 bases at J, with 9 bases between. The CDR3 region is CASSLSNSGEAFF. The CDR3 nucleotides read TGTGCCAGCAGTTTATCGAATAGCGGTGAAGCTTTCTTT.

The sample holds a few counts of this clonotype. The J gene is TRBJ2-3, the V gene TRBV9; tentatively, D is TRBD2 (5 bases). The CDR3 has 16 amino acids. Trimming shortened V by 0 bases and J by 0 bases, and 11 bases separated the two germline ends. Germline V lookup: CDR1 SGDLS, CDR2 YYNGEE. DNA of the CDR3: TGTGCCAGCAGCGTAGGTCCTAGCTCTAGCACAGATACGCAGTATTTT. This encodes CASSVGPSSSTDTQYF.

The chain joins TRBV5-5 to TRBJ2-5; 11 bases line up with TRBD2. CDR3 length: 21 residues. V was pared by 1 base and J by 0 bases, with 17 bases of the junction left unmatched. Germline V gene lookup returns CDR1 SGHKS and CDR2 YYEKEE (reference sequence). CDR3 protein: CASSLSLAGGHSSPYQETQYF. The CDR3, as DNA: TGTGCCAGCAGCTTGAGTTTAGCGGGAGGGCACAGCTCCCCGTACCAAGAGACCCAGTACTTC.

The chain uses TRBV6-6 and TRBJ2-5; 11 nucleotides line up with TRBD2. The V segment lost 2 bases and the J segment 5 bases; nucleotides outside the gene matches: 10. The CDR3 runs 17 residues. The germline V gene has CDR1 MNHNY and CDR2 SVGAGI (reference sequence). The CDR3 here is CASSYQGLAEGLETQYF. The DNA of the CDR3 is TGTGCCAGCAGTTACCAGGGACTAGCGGAAGGGCTCGAGACCCAGTACTTC.

The rearrangement uses TRBV6-6 and TRBJ1-4; D not certain. Germline CDR1 and CDR2: MNHNY and SVGAGI (reference sequence). The CDR3 has 16 residues. V was clipped by 0 bases and J by 0 bases, with 8 bases between them. The CDR3 coding sequence is TGTGCCAGCAGTTACTCGACGGAAGCAACTAATGAAAAACTGTTTTTT. Amino acids: CASSYSTEATNEKLFF.

As for this clonotype: A much more abundant neighbour one base away suggests this may be a read error. V and J are TRBV11-1 and TRBJ2-7, with D unresolved. The CDR3 totals 15 residues. The germline V gene encodes CDR1 SGHAT and CDR2 FQDESV (reference sequence). CDR3 sequence: CASSLEGGGSCEQYF. DNA of the CDR3: TGTGCCAGCAGCTTAGAGGGTGGCGGCTCCTGCGAGCAGTACTTC.

V usage is TRBV7-2 and J usage is TRBJ1-6; 7 positions match TRBD1. The junction had 12 bases not matched to a gene; V was cut back by 4 bases and J by 9 bases. There are 16 residues in the CDR3. Germline values: CDR1 SGHTA, CDR2 FQGNSA. CDR3 bases: TGTGCCAGCAGCTCAGCCGCACAGGGGATCGGTTCACCCCTCCACTTT. Encoded protein: CASSSAAQGIGSPLHF.

Written as DNA, the CDR3 is TGTGCCAGCAGGATTCCAGGAGGCGGGGGCCAAGAGACCCAGTACTTC. Protein product: CASRIPGGGGQETQYF. V is TRBV2 and J is TRBJ2-5, with 7 bases lining up with TRBD2. CDR1 is SNHLY, CDR2 FYNNEI, per germline. This CDR3 has 16 residues. V was clipped by 6 bases and J by 1 base; unmatched bases: 11.

This clonotype was found many times. The chain recombines TRBV11-1 with TRBJ2-1; 8 bases line up with TRBD2. Germline CDR1 is SGHAT and CDR2 is FQDESV (reference sequence). The CDR3 totals 14 residues. The ends lost 0 bases at V and 7 bases at J; junction bases unmatched: 2. DNA of the CDR3: TGTGCCAGCAGCTTAGCGCCGGGAGGGAATGAGCAGTTCTTC. This encodes CASSLAPGGNEQFF.

V gene TRBV20-1 combines with J gene TRBJ2-7; TRBD2 agrees at 7 bases. Germline trimming cut 3 bases from V and 3 bases from J; bases unmatched to any gene: 14. The germline CDR1 and CDR2 sequences are DFQATT and SNEGSKA (reference sequence). This CDR3 contains 16 residues. DNA for the CDR3: TGCAGTGCTAGGGGTGAGGGGAGCGGGGATTACTACGAGCAGTACTTC. Its protein product is CSARGEGSGDYYEQYF.

The rearrangement links TRBV21-1 to TRBJ2-3; the table gives TRBD1 as D, unverified against the DNA. TRBV21-1 is shown as a pseudogene. The CDR3 is 17 amino acids. The CDR3, as DNA: TGTGCCAGCAGCTTTTCCTCCCGGGACAGGGGCCCAGATACGCAGTATTTT. It specifies CASSFSSRDRGPDTQYF.

This chain connects TRBV20-1 to TRBJ2-1; 11 bases fit TRBD2. The CDR3 spans 13 residues. Germline CDR1 reads DFQATT; CDR2 reads SNEGSKA (reference sequence). CDR3 sequence: CRVLAGGYNEQFF. CDR3 DNA sequence: TGCAGGGTCCTAGCGGGAGGTTACAATGAGCAGTTCTTC.

V gene TRBV15 combines with J gene TRBJ2-2; D is unclear. V was trimmed by 6 bases and J by 1 base, leaving 12 bases between them. CDR1 is LNHNV and CDR2 is YYDKDF in the germline V gene (reference sequence). The CDR3 is 15 residues long. The CDR3 reads CATRKGALNTGELFF. The CDR3 DNA sequence: TGTGCCACCAGAAAAGGAGCGCTGAACACCGGGGAGCTGTTTTTT.

This clonotype was detected only a few times. This chain connects TRBV6-1 to TRBJ1-4; D gene uncertain. The CDR3 is made up of 14 amino acids. Germline assignment: CDR1 MNHNS and CDR2 SASEGT. V dropped 4 bases and J dropped 8 bases, with 14 bases sitting between them. This chain's CDR3 is CASSAGLDVEKLFF. CDR3 DNA: TGTGCCAGCAGTGCGGGTCTGGACGTGGAAAAACTGTTTTTT.

The chain has TRBV6-5 and TRBJ1-2; weak D call: TRBD1 (5 bases). The CDR3 covers 15 residues. Germline-derived CDR1 and CDR2 are MNHEY and SVGAGI. The V gene lost 2 bases and the J gene lost 4 bases, with 14 bases spanning the gap. The CDR3 sequence is CASSYTYRTGYGYTF. The CDR3 bases are TGTGCCAGCAGTTACACCTACCGAACAGGCTATGGCTACACCTTC.

The V gene is TRBV12-3 or TRBV12-4, the J gene TRBJ1-4; no clear D. This CDR3 is built from 11 residues. V was shortened by 3 bases and J by 12 bases, with 8 bases between the two germline ends. The CDR3 DNA sequence: TGTGCCAGCAGTTTGGGTCGCCAACTGTTTTTT. Translated: CASSLGRQLFF.

There are many counts of this clonotype. The chain is built from TRBV4-2 and TRBJ2-3, with D tentatively TRBD2 (6 bases). This CDR3 comprises 15 residues. CDR1 is LGHNA, CDR2 YNFKEQ, per germline. With 3 bases removed from V and 2 bases from J, the gap between germline ends came to 12 bases. The chain's CDR3 is CASSQISGPTDTQYF. CDR3 nucleotide sequence: TGTGCCAGCAGCCAGATTAGCGGACCCACAGATACGCAGTATTTT.

For this clonotype: At one boundary the junction diverges from the germline segment, which might be a read error. This chain's CDR3 is CGSSLSGAKAKDTQYF. CDR3 nucleotide sequence: TGTGGCAGCAGCTTATCAGGGGCCAAAGCTAAAGATACGCAGTATTTT. The chain employs TRBV7-2 and TRBJ2-3; TRBD1 might be the D (6 bases). The CDR3 length is 16 residues. Per the germline V gene, CDR1 is SGHTA and CDR2 is FQGNSA.

The rearrangement joins TRBV20-1 to TRBJ2-7, with 9 bases lining up with TRBD2. Germline values: CDR1 DFQATT, CDR2 SNEGSKA (reference sequence). V trimming: 2 bases; J trimming: 2 bases; junction bases outside the gene matches: 7. The CDR3 is made up of 15 amino acids. In DNA, the CDR3 is TGCAGTGCTAGAAGGGCGGGGGGGCAACCCTACGAGCAGTACTTC. It specifies CSARRAGGQPYEQYF.